These 9 T cell receptor beta chains share one sample of origin, sequenced in a study of identical twins. MiXCR, applied by TCRdb to the 5' RACE reads, yields one record per CDR3 protein. The data hold 350,000 to 400,000 distinct CDR3 sequences, with approximately 9.1% observed a single time. Input material: naive T cells sorted from blood. The receptor set was obtained from a woman aged 45-60 years in good health.

This clonotype has only one observation. This sequence joins TRBV4-1 and TRBJ2-7, with 8 bases that match TRBD2. V lost 7 bases and J lost 3; bases outside the gene matches: 11. CDR1 MGHRA and CDR2 YSYEKL come from the germline V gene. The CDR3 has 15 residues. DNA of the CDR3: TGCGCCAGCAAATCGGGAGGGGGTGCCGACTACGAGCAGTACTTC. Translating gives CASKSGGGADYEQYF.

This clonotype was picked up one time. A single base separates this from a much larger clone, so it may be a read error. V usage is TRBV20-1 and J usage is TRBJ2-5; D may correspond to TRBD1 or TRBD2 (5 bases each). CDR1 is DFQATT and CDR2 is SNEGSKA in the germline V gene (reference sequence). The CDR3 spans 14 residues. This chain's CDR3 is CSASLTDYGETRYF. CDR3 in DNA: TGCAGTGCTAGCTTGACAGACTATGGCGAGACCCGGTACTTC.

This clonotype occurred many times. This chain's CDR3 is CASSNRLAGGSEQFF. The DNA for the CDR3 is TGTGCCAGCAGTAACCGACTAGCGGGAGGGAGTGAGCAGTTCTTC. The rearrangement uses TRBV12-3 or TRBV12-4 and TRBJ2-1; TRBD2 matches at 14 bases. With 5 bases clipped from V and 9 bases from J, the junction kept 6 bases outside the gene matches. The CDR3 has 15 amino acids.

This clonotype was counted ten times or more. V and J are TRBV20-1 and TRBJ2-1, with D perhaps TRBD1 (5 bases). The germline V and J ends were trimmed by 4 bases and 6 bases, with 19 bases remaining between them. Per germline, CDR1 DFQATT and CDR2 SNEGSKA (reference sequence). This CDR3 has 15 amino acids. In nucleotides, the CDR3 is TGCAGTGCTAATGATGGGGCTACCGGAATCAATGAGCAGTTCTTC. Amino acids: CSANDGATGINEQFF.

The table lists this clonotype with many counts. This rearrangement joins TRBV29-1 to TRBJ2-3; 7 bases agree with TRBD2. Per the germline V gene, CDR1 is SQVTM and CDR2 is ANQGSEA. V lost 6 bases to trimming and J lost 6 bases; unmatched junction nucleotides: 9. CDR3 length: 13 residues. The CDR3 protein is CSVSTGGWDTQYF. The CDR3 nucleotides are TGCAGCGTATCCACGGGAGGTTGGGATACGCAGTATTTT.

This clonotype came up a few times. The chain carries TRBV19 and TRBJ1-3; no definite D call. The CDR3 runs 13 residues. Germline lookup yields CDR1 LNHDA and CDR2 SQIVND (reference sequence). Trimming pared 8 bases from V and 0 bases from J, leaving 8 bases between. CDR3 in DNA: TGTGCCAGTCGCCCGGCCTCTGGAAACACCATATATTTT. Its translation: CASRPASGNTIYF.

The rearrangement links TRBV5-1 to TRBJ2-2, with D maybe TRBD2 (5 bases). Trimming stripped 4 bases from V and 0 bases from J, with 10 bases between. Germline V gene lookup returns CDR1 SGHRS and CDR2 YFSETQ. The CDR3 covers 15 residues. CDR3 coding DNA: TGCGCCAGCAGCCCTAGCTCTACGAACACCGGGGAGCTGTTTTTT. Translated, it gives CASSPSSTNTGELFF. The whole variable domain, filled in from reference TRBV5-1 and TRBJ2-2, reads KAGVTQTPRYLIKTRGQQVTLSCSPISGHRSVSWYQQTPGQGLQFLFEYFSETQRNKGNFPGRFSGRQFSNSRSEMNVSTLELGDSALYLCASSPSSTNTGELFFGEGSRLTVL.

The table lists this clonotype with a few counts. The chain uses TRBV5-1 and TRBJ2-7; the D is unclear. Germline-derived CDR1 and CDR2 are SGHRS and YFSETQ. CDR3 length: 13 residues. Trimming removed 2 bases at V and 1 base at J, with 7 bases between. As DNA, the CDR3 is TGCGCCAGCAGCTTTACCGGTTCCTACGAGCAGTACTTC. This codes for CASSFTGSYEQYF.

This clonotype was picked up many times. V gene TRBV29-1 combines with J gene TRBJ2-1, with D unclear. The germline CDR1 and CDR2 sequences are SQVTM and ANQGSEA. The CDR3 totals 14 residues. Between the trimmed V and J ends, which lost 5 bases and 0 bases, there was a span of 11 bases. The CDR3 nucleotides are TGCAGCGTTTCCACACTAAGCTCCTACAATGAGCAGTTCTTC. This encodes CSVSTLSSYNEQFF.